This TCR beta chain derives from a study of blood T cell repertoires in COVID-19. Overall study: Donors in the United States, Italy and Spain gave samples during acute or convalescent COVID-19. T cells, B-cell-depleted T cells, or PBMCs supplied cDNA or gDNA.

V was shortened by 1 base and J by 3 bases, with 9 bases between the two germline ends. The CDR3 extends over 14 amino acids. Germline CDR1 MNHNS, CDR2 SASEGT. Original processing methods: Quantification of nucleated cells was approximated via reference gene primer amplification. Produced via immunoSEQ multiplex PCR; TCRdb's table is partial and in-frame only. V, J and clone size reflect that table, while D and trimming were determined from the DNA. The sample has 300,000 or so clones; approximately 86% are singletons. V is TRBV6-1 and J is TRBJ2-5; D gene ambiguous. What was sequenced was peripheral blood. The receptor comes from a man in his 70s with acute or convalescent COVID-19. The CDR3: CASSEGLAKETQYF. Here the CDR3 DNA reads TGTGCCAGCAGTGAAGGGTTGGCAAAAGAGACCCAGTACTTC.